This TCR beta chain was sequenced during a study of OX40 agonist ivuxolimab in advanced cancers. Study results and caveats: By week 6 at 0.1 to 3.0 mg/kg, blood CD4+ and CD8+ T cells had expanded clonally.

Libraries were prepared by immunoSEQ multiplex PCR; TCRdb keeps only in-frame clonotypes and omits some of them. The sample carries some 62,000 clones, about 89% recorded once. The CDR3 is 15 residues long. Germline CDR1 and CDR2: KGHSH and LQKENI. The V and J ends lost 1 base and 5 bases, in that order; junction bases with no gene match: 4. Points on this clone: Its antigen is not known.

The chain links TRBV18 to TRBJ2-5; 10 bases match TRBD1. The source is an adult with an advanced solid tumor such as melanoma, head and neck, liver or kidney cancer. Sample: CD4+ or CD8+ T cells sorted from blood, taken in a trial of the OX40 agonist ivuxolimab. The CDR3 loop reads CASSPRTGGGETQYF. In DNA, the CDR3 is TGTGCCAGCTCACCACGGACAGGGGGAGGCGAGACCCAGTACTTC. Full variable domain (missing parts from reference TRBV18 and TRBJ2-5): NAGVMQNPRHLVRRRGQEARLRCSPMKGHSHVYWYRQLPEEGLKFMVYLQKENIIDESGMPKERFSAEFPKEGPSILRIQQVVRGDSAAYFCASSPRTGGGETQYFGPGTRLLVL.